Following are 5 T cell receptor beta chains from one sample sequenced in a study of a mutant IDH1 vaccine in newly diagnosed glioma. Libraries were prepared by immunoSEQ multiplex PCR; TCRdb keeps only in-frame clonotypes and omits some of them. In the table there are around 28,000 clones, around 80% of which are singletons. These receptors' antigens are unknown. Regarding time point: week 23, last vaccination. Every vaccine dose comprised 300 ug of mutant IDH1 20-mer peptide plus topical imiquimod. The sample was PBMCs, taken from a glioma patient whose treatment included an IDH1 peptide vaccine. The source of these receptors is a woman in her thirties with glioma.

CDR3 amino acids: CASSWAETKETQYF. DNA for the CDR3: TGCGCCAGCAGTTGGGCAGAAACAAAAGAGACCCAGTACTTC. V and J are TRBV5-1 and TRBJ2-5; D is ambiguous. The germline V and J ends were trimmed by 5 bases and 3 bases, with 14 bases remaining between them. The CDR3 runs to 14 residues. Germline CDR1 reads SGHRS; CDR2 reads YFSETQ.

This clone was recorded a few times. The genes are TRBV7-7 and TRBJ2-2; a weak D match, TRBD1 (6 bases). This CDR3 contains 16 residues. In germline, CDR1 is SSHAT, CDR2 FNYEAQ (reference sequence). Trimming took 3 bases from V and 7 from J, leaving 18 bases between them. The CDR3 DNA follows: TGTGCCAGCAGCTTGGCAACACAGGGTACTGGCGGGGAGCTGTTTTTT. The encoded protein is CASSLATQGTGGELFF.

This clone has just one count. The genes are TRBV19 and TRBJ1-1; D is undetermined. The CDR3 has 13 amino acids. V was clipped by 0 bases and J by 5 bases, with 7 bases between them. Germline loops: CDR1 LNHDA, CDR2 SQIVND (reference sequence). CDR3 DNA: TGTGCCAGTAGTATAGATCTGGGGACTGAAGCTTTCTTT. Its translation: CASSIDLGTEAFF.

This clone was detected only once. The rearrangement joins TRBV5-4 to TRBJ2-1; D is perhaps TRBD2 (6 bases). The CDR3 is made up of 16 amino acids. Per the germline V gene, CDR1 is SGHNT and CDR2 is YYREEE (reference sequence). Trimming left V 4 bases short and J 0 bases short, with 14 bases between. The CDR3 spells CASSPPGLHSYNEQFF. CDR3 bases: TGTGCCAGCAGCCCCCCGGGACTCCACTCCTACAATGAGCAGTTCTTC.

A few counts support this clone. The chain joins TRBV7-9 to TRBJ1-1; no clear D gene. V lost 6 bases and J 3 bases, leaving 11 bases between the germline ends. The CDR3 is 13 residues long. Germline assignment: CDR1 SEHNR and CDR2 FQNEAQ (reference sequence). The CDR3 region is CASRDIGDTEAFF. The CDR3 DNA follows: TGTGCCAGCAGAGATATTGGGGACACTGAAGCTTTCTTT.